This TCR beta chain came from a study of monozygotic twins with inflammatory bowel disease. Regarding the study as a whole: Among IBD patients, fewer clonotypes were shared with others than among healthy twins, especially with disease activity. Immunosuppressive treatments differing between patients may have added repertoire variability.

This CDR3 has 12 residues. Germline V gene sequence: CDR1 SEHNR, CDR2 FQNEAQ (reference sequence). Points on this clonotype: Its matching antigen is unknown.

The TCR libraries each used total RNA (about 3,500 ng per library). Using the 5' RACE reads, TCRdb records one entry per CDR3 protein without DNA. The sample includes approximately 150,000 distinct CDR3 sequences. Specimen: blood. The chain carries TRBV7-9 and TRBJ2-7; TCRdb designates TRBD1, a call that cannot be tested without DNA. The clonotype was recovered from a human donor with ulcerative colitis or Crohn's disease, or a healthy co-twin of an affected twin (not recorded which). CDR3 sequence: CASSFGINEQHF.